Below, 26 T cell receptor beta chains from the same sample are listed, as sequenced in a study of cytomegalovirus exposure and HLA in healthy donors. In the PCR, 60 Vbeta and 13 Jbeta primers were used. TCRdb keeps only in-frame clones here, not all; method: immunoSEQ multiplex PCR. The sample has under 200,000 clones, 68% seen once; the top ten hold just under 4.5%. Sample: PBMCs. The receptors shown here come from a woman aged 18-29 years in good health and CMV-seropositive.

This chain links TRBV7-9 with TRBJ2-2; weak D call: TRBD1 (6 bases). From germline, CDR1 is SEHNR and CDR2 FQNEAQ (reference sequence). The CDR3 has 15 amino acids. V was pared by 2 bases and J by 4 bases, with 11 bases between. CDR3 nucleotides: TGTGCCAGCAGCTTAATGGACAGCCCCACCGGGGAGCTGTTTTTT. Translating it yields CASSLMDSPTGELFF. Filled out from reference TRBV7-9 and TRBJ2-2, the complete variable domain reads DTGVSQNPRHKITKRGQNVTFRCDPISEHNRLYWYRQTLGQGPEFLTYFQNEAQLEKSRLLSDRFSAERPKGSFSTLEIQRTEQGDSAMYLCASSLMDSPTGELFFGEGSRLTVL.

This sequence joins TRBV14 and TRBJ2-5; D ambiguous. The end of the DNA aligns better with TRBJ2-7, so the J call may be wrong. The germline CDR1 and CDR2 sequences are SGHDN and FVKESK. The CDR3 has 11 amino acids. The DNA for the CDR3 is TGTGCCAGCAGCCAAGGGTACGAGCAGTACTTC. Amino acid sequence: CASSQGYEQYF.

The V call is TRBV9, the J call TRBJ2-1, with D unresolved. Germline-derived CDR1 and CDR2 are SGDLS and YYNGEE. CDR3 length: 12 residues. The V end was cut by 3 bases, the J end by 9 bases, with 10 bases between. This CDR3 reads CASSGGASEQFF. For the CDR3, the DNA is TGTGCCAGCAGCGGCGGAGCAAGTGAGCAGTTCTTC.

CDR3 DNA: TGTGCCAGCTCACCTCATTCTCCGGCTAGCGGGGGCCCCAACGTTTTTAAGTTCTTC. Protein product: CASSPHSPASGGPNVFKFF. The J gene is TRBJ2-1, the V gene TRBV18, with TRBD2 matching over 10 bases. V shed 3 bases and J 14 bases; nucleotides not matched to a gene: 25. From germline, CDR1 is KGHSH and CDR2 LQKENI. The CDR3 loop spans 19 amino acids.

The chain recombines TRBV19 with TRBJ2-2; the match to TRBD1 covers 7 bases. The V gene's germline CDR1 is LNHDA and CDR2 SQIVND (reference sequence). This CDR3 spans 15 amino acids. After removal of 4 bases from V and 0 bases from J, the junction contained 2 bases not matched to a gene. CDR3 nucleotides: TGTGCCAGTAGTAACAGGGGAACGAACACCGGGGAGCTGTTTTTT. This gives the protein CASSNRGTNTGELFF. The variable domain in full, with the rest retrieved from reference TRBV19 and TRBJ2-2, is DGGITQSPKYLFRKEGQNVTLSCEQNLNHDAMYWYRQDPGQGLRLIYYSQIVNDFQKGDIAEGYSVSREKKESFPLTVTSAQKNPTAFYLCASSNRGTNTGELFFGEGSRLTVL.

This clone has only a few counts. V and J are TRBV6-4 and TRBJ2-5; TRBD2 aligns across 7 bases. The CDR3 contains 15 residues. J was trimmed by 2 bases and V by 5 bases; bases with no gene match: 8. CDR1 and CDR2 (germline): MRHNA, SNTAGT. In DNA form, the CDR3 reads TGTGCCAGCAGTCCCTTCGTGGGGGGGCAAGAGACCCAGTACTTC. Protein: CASSPFVGGQETQYF.

This clone has only a few counts. For the CDR3, the DNA is TGTGCCAGCAGTGATCGCGCCACGAACACTGAAGCTTTCTTT. It is translated as CASSDRATNTEAFF. The chain uses TRBV6-1 and TRBJ1-1, with D uncertain. Germline CDR1 reads MNHNS; CDR2 reads SASEGT. Trimming cost V 3 bases and J 1 base, with 9 bases left between them. The CDR3 is 14 residues long.

The chain uses TRBV6-1 and TRBJ2-7; TRBD1 matches at 8 bases. The CDR3 is made up of 15 amino acids. Germline loops: CDR1 MNHNS, CDR2 SASEGT. The trim removed 6 bases at V and 2 bases at J, leaving 9 bases unmatched. In DNA form, the CDR3 reads TGTGCCAGCAGCTCTTTAGACAGGGGCGCCTACGAGCAGTACTTC. This codes for CASSSLDRGAYEQYF.

The chain uses TRBV4-2 and TRBJ2-1, with 9 bases matching TRBD2. Germline loops: CDR1 LGHNA, CDR2 YNFKEQ. This CDR3 is 16 amino acids long. The trim removed 4 bases at V and 0 bases at J, leaving 4 bases unmatched. The CDR3 loop reads CASSPAAGGSYNEQFF. CDR3 sequence (DNA): TGTGCCAGCAGCCCCGCAGCGGGGGGCTCCTACAATGAGCAGTTCTTC.

The chain has TRBV27 and TRBJ2-2, with a possible D match to TRBD1 (5 bases). The germline V and J ends were trimmed by 6 bases and 6 bases, with 8 bases remaining between them. Germline CDR1 is MNHEY and CDR2 is SMNVEV (reference sequence). The CDR3 runs to 12 residues. CDR3 nucleotides: TGTGCCAGCAGCCAAGGGGCCGGGGAGCTGTTTTTT. Protein sequence: CASSQGAGELFF.

The chain has TRBV2 and TRBJ1-1; a possible D gene is TRBD1 (6 bases). The ends were cut back, 8 bases at V and 11 bases at J, with 21 bases in the middle. The CDR3 loop spans 13 amino acids. CDR1 is SNHLY and CDR2 is FYNNEI in the germline V gene. CDR3 region: CASRMGDMGSAFF. CDR3 nucleotides: TGTGCCAGCCGAATGGGGGACATGGGCTCGGCTTTCTTT.

This chain joins TRBV4-1 and TRBJ1-5; no clear D. The CDR3 covers 18 residues. Between the trimmed V and J ends, which lost 1 base and 4 bases, there was a span of 20 bases. Germline CDR1 reads MGHRA; CDR2 reads YSYEKL. CDR3 residues: CASSQVKQTYALNQPQHF. CDR3 sequence (DNA): TGCGCCAGCAGCCAAGTTAAACAGACGTACGCCTTAAATCAGCCCCAGCATTTT.

The V gene is TRBV7-9, the J gene TRBJ1-5; possibly TRBD1 for D (5 bases). The CDR3 loop spans 13 amino acids. CDR1 and CDR2 from the germline V gene are SEHNR and FQNEAQ (reference sequence). V was shortened by 5 bases and J by 1 base, with 6 bases between the two germline ends. The chain's CDR3 is CASSQGSNQPQHF. CDR3 DNA: TGTGCCAGCAGCCAGGGAAGCAATCAGCCCCAGCATTTT. Looking up the rest from reference TRBV7-9 and TRBJ1-5 gives the full variable domain: DTGVSQNPRHKITKRGQNVTFRCDPISEHNRLYWYRQTLGQGPEFLTYFQNEAQLEKSRLLSDRFSAERPKGSFSTLEIQRTEQGDSAMYLCASSQGSNQPQHFGDGTRLSIL.

The gene calls are TRBV27 and TRBJ1-2; the D is unclear. Per germline, CDR1 MNHEY and CDR2 SMNVEV (reference sequence). V lost 8 bases and J 5 bases, leaving 15 bases between the germline ends. This CDR3 contains 13 residues. The CDR3, as DNA: TGTGCCAGCGCAGAGAGGCGGTCGTATGGCTACACCTTC. It translates to CASAERRSYGYTF.

The chain couples TRBV7-9 to TRBJ2-3, with 9 bases lining up with TRBD2. V dropped 5 bases and J dropped 1; count of bases not matched to a gene: 10. CDR1 and CDR2 (germline): SEHNR, FQNEAQ (reference sequence). This CDR3 comprises 17 residues. The CDR3 protein is CASSPPPAGGRTDTQYF. CDR3 sequence (DNA): TGTGCCAGCAGCCCGCCCCCAGCGGGGGGACGCACAGATACGCAGTATTTT.

V is TRBV7-9 and J is TRBJ2-7; 7 bases agree with TRBD2. V shed 8 bases, J shed 6 bases, and the junction held 10 bases outside the gene matches. Germline assignment: CDR1 SEHNR and CDR2 FQNEAQ (reference sequence). CDR3 size: 13 residues. CDR3: CASEGGSYPEQYF. Here the CDR3 DNA reads TGTGCCAGCGAGGGAGGGAGTTACCCCGAGCAGTACTTC.

V and J are TRBV19 and TRBJ1-1; tentative D call: TRBD1 (5 bases). The V end was cut by 9 bases, the J end by 11 bases, with 22 bases between. The CDR3 is 13 amino acids. Germline lookup yields CDR1 LNHDA and CDR2 SQIVND (reference sequence). DNA for the CDR3: TGTGCCAGCGCTACAGGTGGGGCCCTTTCGGCTTTCTTT. This gives the protein CASATGGALSAFF.

This sequence joins TRBV6-6 and TRBJ1-1; 8 positions match TRBD1. The CDR3 runs 15 residues. The V gene end was trimmed by 6 bases and the J gene end by 1 base; junction bases not matched to a gene: 7. In germline, CDR1 is MNHNY, CDR2 SVGAGI (reference sequence). CDR3 amino acids: CASSLETGANTEAFF. CDR3 bases: TGTGCCAGCAGCCTCGAGACAGGGGCGAACACTGAAGCTTTCTTT.

The chain recombines TRBV4-1 with TRBJ2-1; D gene ambiguous. The CDR3 extends over 13 amino acids. Deletions cut 1 base from V and 1 base from J, with 2 bases between. Germline CDR1 MGHRA, CDR2 YSYEKL. The CDR3 DNA follows: TGCGCCAGCAGCCAAGCGTCCTACAATGAGCAGTTCTTC. Protein product: CASSQASYNEQFF.

The gene calls are TRBV6-1 and TRBJ2-7, with 7 bases aligning to TRBD1. From germline, CDR1 is MNHNS and CDR2 SASEGT. The junction had 4 bases not matched to a gene; V was cut back by 2 bases and J by 9 bases. The CDR3 consists of 12 residues. The CDR3 DNA follows: TGTGCCAGCAGTGAACAGGGGGAAGGGCAGTACTTC. It specifies CASSEQGEGQYF.

The chain combines TRBV7-8 with TRBJ2-2; TRBD2 matches at 12 bases. CDR3 length: 16 residues. Per germline, CDR1 SGHVS and CDR2 FQNEAQ. Trimming at V came to 1 base and at J to 7 bases, leaving 4 bases not matched to a gene. CDR3 nucleotides: TGTGCCAGCAGCTTAGTCCTAGCGGGGGGGAGCGGGGAGCTGTTTTTT. Its translation is CASSLVLAGGSGELFF.

The V gene is TRBV19, the J gene TRBJ2-1; 10 bases are a match to TRBD2. CDR1 and CDR2 from the germline V gene are LNHDA and SQIVND (reference sequence). V dropped 5 bases and J dropped 3; count of bases not matched to a gene: 4. This CDR3 contains 15 residues. The CDR3 here is CASSPGLADYNEQFF. DNA for the CDR3: TGTGCCAGTAGTCCAGGACTAGCGGACTACAATGAGCAGTTCTTC.

The chain carries TRBV4-1 and TRBJ2-3; 10 bases match TRBD1. The trim removed 1 base at V and 5 bases at J, leaving 9 bases unmatched. Germline CDR1 is MGHRA and CDR2 is YSYEKL. This CDR3 comprises 17 residues. The CDR3 DNA is TGCGCCAGCAGCCAAGCCTTGGGACAGGGGTGGGGAGATACGCAGTATTTT. As protein: CASSQALGQGWGDTQYF.

The rearrangement joins TRBV7-6 to TRBJ2-7; D is uncertain. Trimming shortened V by 2 bases and J by 6 bases, and 8 bases separated the two germline ends. From germline, CDR1 is SGHVS and CDR2 FNYEAQ. This CDR3 has 12 residues. CDR3 residues: CASSLFPGEQYF. The CDR3 DNA reads TGTGCCAGCAGCTTATTCCCGGGCGAGCAGTACTTC.

The chain combines TRBV19 with TRBJ1-2, with D tentatively TRBD1 (6 bases). CDR1 and CDR2 (germline): LNHDA, SQIVND (reference sequence). This CDR3 contains 12 residues. V gave up 10 bases and J gave up 4 bases, with 13 bases separating them. The CDR3 spells CATLQGPYGYTF. The CDR3 DNA sequence: TGTGCCACCCTACAGGGCCCCTATGGCTACACCTTC.

DNA for the CDR3: TGTGCCAGCAGACCGGGACAGGGGGTGGGTGAGCAGTACTTC. This encodes CASRPGQGVGEQYF. V gene TRBV2 combines with J gene TRBJ2-7, with 11 positions matching TRBD1. The J segment lost 7 bases and the V segment lost 6 bases, leaving 8 bases of the junction unmatched. The CDR3 extends over 14 amino acids. In germline, CDR1 is SNHLY, CDR2 FYNNEI.